The source of this T cell receptor beta chain is a study of vaccination and CD4 T cells after COVID-19. Study details: Taking of post-vaccine samples occurred a median approximately 76 days after dose two (range 14 to 241).

Concerning this clonotype: Its antigen is unidentified.

The Oncomine TCR Beta short-read assay was what sequenced the DNA obtained from cultured CD4+ T cells. TCRdb independently ran MiXCR on the PCR reads; one entry per CDR3 protein. Here the sample spans approximately 11,000 distinct CDR3 sequences, roughly 45% being singletons. Stated treatment: roughly 10-day PBMC culture with coronavirus spike peptide pools or control peptides (ViraFEST assay). V was pared by 5 bases and J by 2 bases, with 9 bases between. The CDR3 sequence is 13 residues long. The chain recombines TRBV12-3 or TRBV12-4 with TRBJ2-5; D is uncertain. The sequencing input was CD4+ T cells from blood, cultured in vitro. This TCR derives from a human donor who had recovered from COVID-19. The chain's CDR3 is CASSIHRQETQYF. CDR3 in DNA: TGTGCCAGCAGTATTCATCGACAAGAGACCCAGTACTTC.